This T cell receptor beta chain was obtained from a study of CD8+CD57+ T cells in acquired aplastic anemia (dated by TCRdb to 2016 to 2018). In terms of the full investigation: A mean of 3.2 ug of DNA, ranging from 0.2 to 27.4 ug, was extracted from sorted CD4+ and CD8+ cells.

V is reduced by 0 bases and J by 0 bases, leaving a spacing of 6 bases between them. Via the germline V gene (reference sequence), CDR1 is DFQATT and CDR2 SNEGSKA. Including cysteine and phenylalanine, the CDR3 has 14 amino acids. Only the CDR3 part of the read is kept: 42 bases, read in frame from the first base. What the authors observed across the whole study: Between patients and healthy controls, no significant difference in CD8+ Simpson's diversity was found (P=0.060). Although roughly 29 CD8+ CDR3 sequences were shared by patients and controls, these sequences appeared highly expressed in patients and within the immunodominant clones of patients.

TCR beta VDJ combination and CDR3 sequence profiling used genomic DNA as the template. TCR repertoire sequencing was run on an Illumina HiSeq 2000. In the paper's pipeline: TRBV/TRBJ rearrangement plots, CDR3 size and DJ length profiles, and Simpson's diversity index were used to evaluate the repertoires. The most abundant DNA sequence in the deep sequencing data was taken as the immunodominant clone. CDR3 amino acid sequences were screened for sharing across subjects and were compared with published repertoires and the VDJdb database. TCRdb reworked the public reads: Q25 trimming with fastp, MiXCR clone assembly, productive beta chains retained. Entries are consolidated by CDR3 protein sequence, retaining the most common genes and DNA. These V and J calls are TCRdb output, not the study's own analysis. Present in this sample are 200,000 or so distinct CDR3 sequences, 50% to 75% of which were seen just once. The top ten hold more than 45% of the sample.

About this clonotype itself: Its binding antigen is unknown. Per-base qualities were not stored, and no clone one base away is much larger.

The study deep-sequenced TCR repertoires of sorted CD4+ and CD8+ blood T cells from severe aplastic anemia patients and healthy subjects. Ficoll-Paque density gradient centrifugation was used to isolate peripheral blood mononuclear cells. Before DNA extraction, CD4+ and CD8+ T cells were sorted with FACS or magnetic beads. The TCR originated in a human donor with severe aplastic anemia or a healthy control (not recorded which). Specimen: sorted CD4+, CD8+, or CD8+CD57+ T cells (not recorded which) from PBMCs. The V gene is TRBV20-1 and the J gene is TRBJ1-3, and the D gene may be TRBD1, 5 bases matching. The CDR3 protein sequence reads: CSARDGGSGNTIYF. The nucleotide sequence reads as follows: TGCAGTGCTAGAGATGGGGGCTCTGGAAACACCATATATTTT.